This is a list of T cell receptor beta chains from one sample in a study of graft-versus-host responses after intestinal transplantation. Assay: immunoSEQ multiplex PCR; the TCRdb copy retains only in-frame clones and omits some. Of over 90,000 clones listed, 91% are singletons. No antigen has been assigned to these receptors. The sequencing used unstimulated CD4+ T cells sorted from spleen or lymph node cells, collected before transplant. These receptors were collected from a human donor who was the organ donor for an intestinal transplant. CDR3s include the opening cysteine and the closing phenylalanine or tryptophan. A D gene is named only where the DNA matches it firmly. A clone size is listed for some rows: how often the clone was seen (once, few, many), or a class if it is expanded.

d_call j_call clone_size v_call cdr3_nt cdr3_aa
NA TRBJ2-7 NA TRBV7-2 TGTGCCAGCAGCTTAGCCACGGGAGCGCACGAGCAGTACTTC CASSLATGAHEQYF
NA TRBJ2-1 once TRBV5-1 TGCGCCAGCAGCACGAGGGCAGGGGGGTACAATGAGCAGTTCTTC CASSTRAGGYNEQFF
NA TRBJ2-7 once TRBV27 TGTGCCAGCAGTGACAGGCGCCCATACGAGCAGTACTTC CASSDRRPYEQYF
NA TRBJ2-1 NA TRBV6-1 TGTGCCAGCGGCCCCCTGTCCCGCAATGAGCAGTTCTTC CASGPLSRNEQFF
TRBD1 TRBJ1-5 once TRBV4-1 TGCGCCAGCAGCCAAGATGACAGGGCCTCCAATCAGCCCCAGCATTTT CASSQDDRASNQPQHF
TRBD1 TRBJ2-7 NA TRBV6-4 TGTGCCAGCAGCTCGGGACAGGGGTACGAGCAGTACTTC CASSSGQGYEQYF
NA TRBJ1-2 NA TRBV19 TGTGCCAGTAGTCTAACAGGGCATGGCTACACCTTC CASSLTGHGYTF
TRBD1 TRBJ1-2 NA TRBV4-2 TGTGCCAGCAGCCAAGATAGGGGGCGGGTCTATGGCTACACCTTC CASSQDRGRVYGYTF
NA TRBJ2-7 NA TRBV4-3 TGCGCCAGCAGCCAAGAGAGGGACTCGTACTACTACGAGCAGTACTTC CASSQERDSYYYEQYF
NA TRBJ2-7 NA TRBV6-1 TGTGCCAGCGGCCTTACTAGTGTTTTCTCCGAGCAGTACTTC CASGLTSVFSEQYF
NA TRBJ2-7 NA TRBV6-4 TGTGCCAGCAGTGACCCGCTGTCCGAGGTGAACTCGGAGCAGTACTTC CASSDPLSEVNSEQYF